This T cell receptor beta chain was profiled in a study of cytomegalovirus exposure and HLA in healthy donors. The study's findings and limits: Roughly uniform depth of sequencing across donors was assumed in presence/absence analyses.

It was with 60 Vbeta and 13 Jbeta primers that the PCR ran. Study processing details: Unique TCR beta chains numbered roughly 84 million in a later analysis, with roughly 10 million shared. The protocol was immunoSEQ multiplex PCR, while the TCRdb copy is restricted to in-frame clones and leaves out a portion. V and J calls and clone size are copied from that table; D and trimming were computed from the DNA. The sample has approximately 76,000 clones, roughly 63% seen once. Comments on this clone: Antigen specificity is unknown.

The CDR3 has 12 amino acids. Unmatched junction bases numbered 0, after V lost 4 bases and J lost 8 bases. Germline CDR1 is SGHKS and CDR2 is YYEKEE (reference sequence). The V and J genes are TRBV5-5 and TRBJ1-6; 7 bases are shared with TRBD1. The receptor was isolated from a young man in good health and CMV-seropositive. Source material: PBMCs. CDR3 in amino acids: CASSQGDSPLHF. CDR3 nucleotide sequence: TGTGCCAGCAGCCAGGGGGATTCACCCCTCCACTTT.